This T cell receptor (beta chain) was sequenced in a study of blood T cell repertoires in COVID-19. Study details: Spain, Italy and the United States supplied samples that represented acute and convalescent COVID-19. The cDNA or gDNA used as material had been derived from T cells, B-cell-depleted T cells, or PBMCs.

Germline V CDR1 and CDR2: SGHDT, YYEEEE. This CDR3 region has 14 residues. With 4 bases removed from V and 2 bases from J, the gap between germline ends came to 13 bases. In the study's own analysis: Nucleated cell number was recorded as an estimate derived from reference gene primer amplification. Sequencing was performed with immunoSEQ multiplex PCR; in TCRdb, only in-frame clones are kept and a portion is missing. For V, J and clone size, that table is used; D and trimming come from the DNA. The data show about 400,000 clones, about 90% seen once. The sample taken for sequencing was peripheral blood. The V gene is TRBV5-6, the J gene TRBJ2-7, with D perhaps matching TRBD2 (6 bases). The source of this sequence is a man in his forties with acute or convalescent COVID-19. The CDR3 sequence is CASSRGGAPYEQYF. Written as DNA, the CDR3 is TGTGCCAGCAGCCGAGGCGGGGCACCCTACGAGCAGTACTTC. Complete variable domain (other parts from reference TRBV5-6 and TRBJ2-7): DAGVTQSPTHLIKTRGQQVTLRCSPKSGHDTVSWYQQALGQGPQFIFQYYEEEERQRGNFPDRFSGHQFPNYSSELNVNALLLGDSALYLCASSRGGAPYEQYFGPGTRLTVT.